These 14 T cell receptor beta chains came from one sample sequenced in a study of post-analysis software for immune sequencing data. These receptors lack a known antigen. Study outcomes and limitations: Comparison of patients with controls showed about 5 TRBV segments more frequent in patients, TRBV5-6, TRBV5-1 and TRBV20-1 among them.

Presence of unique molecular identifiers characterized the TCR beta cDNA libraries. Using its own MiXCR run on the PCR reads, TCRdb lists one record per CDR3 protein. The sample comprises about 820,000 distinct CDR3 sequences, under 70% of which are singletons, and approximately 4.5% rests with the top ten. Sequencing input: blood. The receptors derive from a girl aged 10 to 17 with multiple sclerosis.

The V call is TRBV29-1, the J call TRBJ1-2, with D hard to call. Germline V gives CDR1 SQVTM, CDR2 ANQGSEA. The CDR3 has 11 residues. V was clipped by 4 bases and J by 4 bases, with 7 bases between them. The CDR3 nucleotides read TGCAGCGTTGGGGAGGTCTATGGCTACACCTTC. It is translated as CSVGEVYGYTF. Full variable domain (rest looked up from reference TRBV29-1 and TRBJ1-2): SAVISQKPSRDICQRGTSLTIQCQVDSQVTMMFWYRQQPGQSLTLIATANQGSEATYESGFVIDKFPISRPNLTFSTLTVSNMSPEDSSIYLCSVGEVYGYTFGSGTRLTVV.

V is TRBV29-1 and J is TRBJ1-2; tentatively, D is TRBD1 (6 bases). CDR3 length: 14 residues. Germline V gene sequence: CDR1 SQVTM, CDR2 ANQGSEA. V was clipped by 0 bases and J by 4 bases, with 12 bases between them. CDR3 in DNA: TGCAGCGTTGAAGATAGACGAGGGGGCTATGGCTACACCTTC. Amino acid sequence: CSVEDRRGGYGYTF.

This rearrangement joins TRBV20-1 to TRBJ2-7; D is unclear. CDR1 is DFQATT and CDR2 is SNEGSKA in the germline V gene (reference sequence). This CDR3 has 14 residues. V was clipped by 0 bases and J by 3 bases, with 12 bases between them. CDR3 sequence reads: CSARDLGTYYEQYF. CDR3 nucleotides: TGCAGTGCTAGAGATTTAGGTACCTACTACGAGCAGTACTTC.

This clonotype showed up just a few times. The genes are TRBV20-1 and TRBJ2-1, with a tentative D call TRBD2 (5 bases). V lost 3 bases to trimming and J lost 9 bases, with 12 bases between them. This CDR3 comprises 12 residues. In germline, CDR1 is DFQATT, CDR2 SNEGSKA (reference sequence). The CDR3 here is CSARLLGLEQFF. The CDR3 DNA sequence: TGCAGTGCTAGGTTACTAGGGCTTGAGCAGTTCTTC.

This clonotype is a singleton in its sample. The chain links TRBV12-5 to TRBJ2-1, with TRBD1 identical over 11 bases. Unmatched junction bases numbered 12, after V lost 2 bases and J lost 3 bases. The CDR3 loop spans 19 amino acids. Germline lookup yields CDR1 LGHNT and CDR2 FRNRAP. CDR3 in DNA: TGTGCTAGTGGTTTGACTGGGACAGGGGGGGGGGGTCTCTACAATGAGCAGTTCTTC. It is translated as CASGLTGTGGGGLYNEQFF.

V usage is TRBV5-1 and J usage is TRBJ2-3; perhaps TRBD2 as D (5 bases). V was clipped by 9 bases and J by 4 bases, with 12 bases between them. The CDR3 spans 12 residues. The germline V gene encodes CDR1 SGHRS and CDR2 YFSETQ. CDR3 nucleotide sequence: TGCGCCAACGGGAACCTGTCAGATACGCAGTATTTT. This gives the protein CANGNLSDTQYF.

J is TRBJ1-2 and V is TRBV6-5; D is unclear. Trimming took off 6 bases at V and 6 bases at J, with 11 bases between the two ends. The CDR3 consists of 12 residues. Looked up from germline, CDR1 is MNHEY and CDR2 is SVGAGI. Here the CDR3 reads CASRMAGNGYTF. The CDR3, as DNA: TGTGCCAGCAGGATGGCTGGCAATGGCTACACCTTC.

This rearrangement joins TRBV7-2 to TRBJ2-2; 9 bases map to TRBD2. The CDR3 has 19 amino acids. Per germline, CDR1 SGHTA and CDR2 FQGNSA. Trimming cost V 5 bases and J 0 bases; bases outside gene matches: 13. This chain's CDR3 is CASSLRGERGAANTGELFF. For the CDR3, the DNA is TGTGCCAGCAGCCTCAGGGGGGAGCGGGGGGCCGCGAACACCGGGGAGCTGTTTTTT.

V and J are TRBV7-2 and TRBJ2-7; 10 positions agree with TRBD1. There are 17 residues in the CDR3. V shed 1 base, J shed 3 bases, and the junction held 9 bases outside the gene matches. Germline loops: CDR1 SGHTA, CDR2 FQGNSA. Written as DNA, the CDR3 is TGTGCCAGCAGCTTAGTTGGATTGAGGGACAGGGGCTACGAGCAGTACTTC. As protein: CASSLVGLRDRGYEQYF.

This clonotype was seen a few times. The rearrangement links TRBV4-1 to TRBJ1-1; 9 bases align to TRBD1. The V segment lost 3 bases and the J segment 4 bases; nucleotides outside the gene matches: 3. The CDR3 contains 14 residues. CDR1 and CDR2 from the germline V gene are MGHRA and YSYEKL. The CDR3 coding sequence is TGCGCCAGCAGCCACGGGGACAGGGTCACTGAAGCTTTCTTT. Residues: CASSHGDRVTEAFF.

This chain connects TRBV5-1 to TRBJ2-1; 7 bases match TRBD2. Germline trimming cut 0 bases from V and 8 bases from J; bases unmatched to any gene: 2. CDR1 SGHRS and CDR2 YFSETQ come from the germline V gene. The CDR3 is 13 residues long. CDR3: CASSLAAGDEQFF. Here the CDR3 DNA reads TGCGCCAGCAGCTTGGCCGCGGGGGATGAGCAGTTCTTC.

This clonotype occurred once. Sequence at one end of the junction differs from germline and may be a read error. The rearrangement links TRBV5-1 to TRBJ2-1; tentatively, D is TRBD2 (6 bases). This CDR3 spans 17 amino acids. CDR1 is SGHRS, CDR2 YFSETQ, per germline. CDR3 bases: TGCGCCGGCAGCTTGGCCCCTGGCGGGGCTGGGTCGGATGAGCAGTTCTTC. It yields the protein CAGSLAPGGAGSDEQFF.

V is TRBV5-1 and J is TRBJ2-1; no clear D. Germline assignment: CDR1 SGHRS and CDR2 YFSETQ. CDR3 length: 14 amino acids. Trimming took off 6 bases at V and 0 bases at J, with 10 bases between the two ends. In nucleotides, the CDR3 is TGCGCCAGCAAAAACGCGAGCTCCTACAATGAGCAGTTCTTC. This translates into CASKNASSYNEQFF.

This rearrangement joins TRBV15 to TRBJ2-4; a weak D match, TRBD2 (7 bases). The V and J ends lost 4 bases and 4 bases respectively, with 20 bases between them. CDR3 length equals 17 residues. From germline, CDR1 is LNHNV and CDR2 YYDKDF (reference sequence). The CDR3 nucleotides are TGTGCCACCAGCAAGAAAGCGGGGCCGGGGGCTAAAAACATTCAGTACTTC. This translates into CATSKKAGPGAKNIQYF.